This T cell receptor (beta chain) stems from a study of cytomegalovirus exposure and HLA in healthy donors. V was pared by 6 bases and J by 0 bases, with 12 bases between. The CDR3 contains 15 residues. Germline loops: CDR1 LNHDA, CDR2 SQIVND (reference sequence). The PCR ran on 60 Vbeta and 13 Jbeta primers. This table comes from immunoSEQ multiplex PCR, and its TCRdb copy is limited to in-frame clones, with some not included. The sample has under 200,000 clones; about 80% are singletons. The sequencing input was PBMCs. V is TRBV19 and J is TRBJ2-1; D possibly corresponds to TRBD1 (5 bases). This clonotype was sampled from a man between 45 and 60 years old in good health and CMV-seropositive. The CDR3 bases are TGTGCCAGTAGATGGACAACGAGCTCCTACAATGAGCAGTTCTTC. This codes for CASRWTTSSYNEQFF.